The 22 T cell receptor beta chains listed next were all sequenced from one sample in a study of Ad26.COV2.S vaccination and SARS-CoV-2 variants (dated by TCRdb to 2020 to 2023). The intended sense of this specimen's treatment or condition label: roughly 18 received Ad26.COV2.S at low or high dose, single or two shots; about five received placebo; per-sample allocation not given. Repertoires of vaccine and placebo recipients were sequenced from samples taken on day 63 after the first injection. Library preparation used the immunoSEQ multiplex PCR assay. TCRdb mirrors the immuneACCESS table, restricted to in-frame sequences. Some clones are absent from its copies; in checked studies, under half trace to an unresolved V gene, and the reason for the others is unknown. This sample gives around 450,000 clones in total; roughly 91% of them show up just once. Jointly, the top ten make up less than 4.5% of the sample.

This specimen consisted of peripheral blood, obtained in a trial of Ad26.COV2.S vaccine versus placebo. Receptors were obtained from a person aged 18-65 years who received the Ad26.COV2.S COVID-19 vaccine or a placebo.

The V gene is TRBV4-2, the J gene TRBJ2-1; D possibly corresponds to TRBD1 (5 bases). The V and J ends lost 4 bases and 4 bases respectively, with 14 bases between them. The germline gives CDR1 LGHNA, CDR2 YNFKEQ. The CDR3 is made up of 15 amino acids. The CDR3 coding sequence is TGTGCCAGCAGCCCCACAGTAGGGGTATACAATGAGCAGTTCTTC. Its translation is CASSPTVGVYNEQFF.

V is TRBV6-2 or TRBV6-3 and J is TRBJ2-2; D ambiguous. Germline V gene data show CDR1 as MNHEY and CDR2 as SVGEGT. Trimming cost V 5 bases and J 7 bases, with 11 bases left between them. The CDR3 covers 13 residues. The CDR3 reads CASSGSENGELFF. The CDR3 DNA reads as TGTGCCAGCAGTGGGTCCGAAAACGGGGAGCTGTTTTTT.

Of note for this clone: Germline and junction disagree at one end, which may indicate a read error. The chain employs TRBV7-2 and TRBJ2-3; tentative D call: TRBD2 (6 bases). CDR3 length equals 17 residues. Germline values: CDR1 SGHTA, CDR2 FQGNSA. CDR3 sequence: CASSLASGPTPTDTQYF. The DNA of the CDR3 is TGTGCCAGCAGCCTAGCGTCAGGCCCAACCCCCACAGATACGCAGTATTTT. The full variable domain, in which reference TRBV7-2 and TRBJ2-3 provide the parts outside the CDR3, is GAGVSQSPSNKVTEKGKDVELRCDPISGHTALYWYRQSLGQGLEFLIYFQGNSAPDKSGLPSDRFSAERTGGSVSTLTIQRTQQEDSAVYLCASSLASGPTPTDTQYFGPGTRLTVL.

The V and J genes are TRBV6-2 or TRBV6-3 and TRBJ2-3; 8 positions match TRBD2. The germline V gene has CDR1 MNHEY and CDR2 SVGEGT. V lost 7 bases and J lost 2; bases outside the gene matches: 14. The CDR3 runs 17 residues. Written as DNA, the CDR3 is TGTGCCAGCACCCCGTCCCTTAGCGGGGACCCCACAGATACGCAGTATTTT. It is translated as CASTPSLSGDPTDTQYF.

V usage is TRBV5-1 and J usage is TRBJ2-3; TRBD2 agrees at 8 bases. The V gene end was trimmed by 0 bases and the J gene end by 0 bases; junction bases not matched to a gene: 3. Germline V gives CDR1 SGHRS, CDR2 YFSETQ. The CDR3 is made up of 16 amino acids. Written as DNA, the CDR3 is TGCGCCAGCAGCTTGGCTAGCGGGTCTAGCACAGATACGCAGTATTTT. As protein: CASSLASGSSTDTQYF.

The chain uses TRBV6-1 and TRBJ2-2, with TRBD1 as a possible D gene (5 bases). The germline V gene has CDR1 MNHNS and CDR2 SASEGT. The CDR3 contains 17 residues. The ends were cut back, 2 bases at V and 6 bases at J, with 19 bases in the middle. The CDR3 DNA is TGTGCCAGCAGTGAAAGGATCGGCAGGGATTATTCCGGGGAGCTGTTTTTT. Translation gives CASSERIGRDYSGELFF.

This chain joins TRBV27 and TRBJ2-1; TRBD2 agrees at 7 bases. The CDR3 runs 15 residues. CDR1 is MNHEY, CDR2 SMNVEV, per germline (reference sequence). The V and J ends lost 5 bases and 5 bases, in that order; junction bases with no gene match: 9. CDR3 protein: CASSPRGGFHNEQFF. The DNA of the CDR3 is TGTGCCAGCAGTCCCCGGGGAGGGTTCCACAATGAGCAGTTCTTC.

This chain joins TRBV4-3 and TRBJ1-1; D ambiguous. V was trimmed by 0 bases and J by 0 bases, leaving 11 bases between them. CDR1 LGHNA and CDR2 YSLEER come from the germline V gene. The length of the CDR3 is 16 residues. The DNA of the CDR3 is TGCGCCAGCAGCCAAGATATAGCAGTATTGAACACTGAAGCTTTCTTT. It yields the protein CASSQDIAVLNTEAFF.

The chain couples TRBV4-1 to TRBJ2-7, with TRBD2 identical over 7 bases. The CDR3 runs 15 residues. Per germline, CDR1 MGHRA and CDR2 YSYEKL. V shed 1 base, J shed 1 base, and the junction held 4 bases outside the gene matches. For the CDR3, the DNA is TGCGCCAGCAGCCAAGGGCGGGAGACGTCCTACGAGCAGTACTTC. It is translated as CASSQGRETSYEQYF.

This sequence joins TRBV30 and TRBJ2-1; D might be TRBD1 or TRBD2, each matching 5 bases. Germline V gene data show CDR1 as GTSNPN and CDR2 as SVGIG (reference sequence). Trimming took off 4 bases at V and 10 bases at J, with 17 bases between the two ends. The CDR3 sequence is 13 residues long. CDR3: CAWNSLTGGEQFF. The CDR3 region has the DNA TGTGCCTGGAACAGTCTGACTGGGGGAGAGCAGTTCTTC.

V and J are TRBV2 and TRBJ2-5; 7 bases are shared with TRBD1. The CDR3 has 16 residues. With 4 bases clipped from V and 2 bases from J, the junction kept 10 bases outside the gene matches. Germline V gives CDR1 SNHLY, CDR2 FYNNEI. As DNA, the CDR3 is TGTGCCAGCAGTGTTAACAGGGGATCGGGACAAGAGACCCAGTACTTC. Translated, it gives CASSVNRGSGQETQYF.

The chain links TRBV7-9 to TRBJ1-4; no clear D. The CDR3 is 11 amino acids. Germline V gene lookup returns CDR1 SEHNR and CDR2 FQNEAQ (reference sequence). Trimming cost V 3 bases and J 8 bases, with 4 bases left between them. The CDR3 sequence is CASSFGEKLFF. The CDR3 DNA follows: TGTGCCAGCAGCTTCGGCGAAAAACTGTTTTTT.

The chain recombines TRBV18 with TRBJ2-1; 10 nucleotides align to TRBD1. The CDR3 runs to 14 residues. The germline V gene has CDR1 KGHSH and CDR2 LQKENI. V shed 7 bases and J 7 bases; nucleotides not matched to a gene: 7. CDR3 bases: TGTGCCAGCTATAGGGACAGGGGTGGAAATGAGCAGTTCTTC. Its translation is CASYRDRGGNEQFF.

This clone was seen just once. CDR3 sequence (DNA): TGTGCCAGCAGTTTAGTTTTTGGGTACACTGAAGCTTTCTTT. Protein: CASSLVFGYTEAFF. This rearrangement joins TRBV27 to TRBJ1-1; D unresolved. Deletions cut 2 bases from V and 3 bases from J, with 10 bases between. The CDR3 loop spans 14 amino acids. Germline CDR1 is MNHEY and CDR2 is SMNVEV (reference sequence).

The chain has TRBV5-8 and TRBJ2-3, with 11 bases matching TRBD1. This CDR3 is 16 amino acids long. The germline V gene has CDR1 SGHTS and CDR2 YDEGEE. Trimming cost V 2 bases and J 2 bases; bases outside gene matches: 4. DNA of the CDR3: TGTGCCAGCAGCTTTGGGGGACAGGGGGACACAGATACGCAGTATTTT. This sequence encodes CASSFGGQGDTDTQYF. The full variable domain, with the rest looked up from reference TRBV5-8 and TRBJ2-3, is EAGVTQSPTHLIKTRGQQATLRCSPISGHTSVYWYQQALGLGLQFLLWYDEGEERNRGNFPPRFSGRQFPNYSSELNVNALELEDSALYLCASSFGGQGDTDTQYFGPGTRLTVL.

The chain couples TRBV15 to TRBJ1-4; 8 positions agree with TRBD1. CDR3 length equals 16 residues. Germline V gives CDR1 LNHNV, CDR2 YYDKDF (reference sequence). The trim removed 5 bases at V and 2 bases at J, leaving 7 bases unmatched. For the CDR3, the DNA is TGTGCCACCAGCCGGGGACAGGACCGTACTAATGAAAAACTGTTTTTT. It specifies CATSRGQDRTNEKLFF.

The chain joins TRBV16 to TRBJ1-5; the D is unclear. This CDR3 is built from 14 residues. V was trimmed by 2 bases and J by 2 bases, leaving 7 bases between them. Germline values: CDR1 KGHSY, CDR2 FQNENV. The CDR3 region has the DNA TGTGCCAGCAGCCAAGGAGGTGGCAATCAGCCCCAGCATTTT. This translates into CASSQGGGNQPQHF.

This clone came up a few times. The V and J genes are TRBV7-3 and TRBJ2-3, with D unresolved. Trimming removed 2 bases from V and 3 bases from J, with 24 bases in between. CDR3 length: 19 residues. From germline, CDR1 is SGHTA and CDR2 FQGTGA. The CDR3 loop is CASSLGLTGGQEGTDTQYF. The CDR3 DNA sequence: TGTGCCAGCAGCTTAGGTCTGACCGGCGGCCAGGAAGGAACAGATACGCAGTATTTT.

The chain has TRBV3-1 (or the pseudogene TRBV3-2) and TRBJ2-3; a weak D match, TRBD1 (5 bases). The CDR3 is 17 amino acids. V lost 3 bases and J lost 2, with 18 bases in between. Germline V gives CDR1 LGHDT, CDR2 YNNKEL (reference sequence). This CDR3 reads CASSQLRRGRYTDTQYF. CDR3 coding DNA: TGTGCCAGCAGCCAGTTAAGAAGGGGCAGATACACAGATACGCAGTATTTT.

The chain couples TRBV6-2 or TRBV6-3 to TRBJ2-1, with 9 bases identical to TRBD2. V lost 6 bases to trimming and J lost 0 bases; unmatched junction nucleotides: 18. Germline lookup yields CDR1 MNHEY and CDR2 SVGEGT. The CDR3 is 20 residues long. For the CDR3, the DNA is TGTGCCAGCAGCTTAAACTCATTTCGTCTAGCGGGGAGCTCCTACAATGAGCAGTTCTTC. Its translation: CASSLNSFRLAGSSYNEQFF.

The chain links TRBV27 to TRBJ1-1, with TRBD1 matching 8 bases. Germline V gene sequence: CDR1 MNHEY, CDR2 SMNVEV (reference sequence). After removal of 5 bases from V and 6 bases from J, the junction contained 5 bases not matched to a gene. The CDR3 totals 13 residues. CDR3: CASSPRQGSEAFF. The CDR3 bases are TGTGCCAGCAGTCCCAGACAGGGGTCTGAAGCTTTCTTT.

The chain combines TRBV7-2 with TRBJ1-4; 7 bases map to TRBD1. Trimming at V came to 3 bases and at J to 7 bases, leaving 8 bases not matched to a gene. This CDR3 has 15 amino acids. The germline gives CDR1 SGHTA, CDR2 FQGNSA. The CDR3 region has the DNA TGTGCCAGCAGCTTCGACAGGGCGGGCGGTGAAAAACTGTTTTTT. It codes for CASSFDRAGGEKLFF.